The text below deals with one TCR beta chain. The antigen is not known. This sample is drawn from a study of beta chain features in type 1 diabetes. General observations from the study: VDJ junctions from type 1 diabetes patients carried fewer insertions and larger deletions.

TCRB transcripts that were expressed got sequenced, as all of the isolated RNA had been reverse transcribed. Profiling relied on immunoSEQ multiplex PCR, and the TCRdb table lists in-frame clones only, not all of them. The sample has around 340,000 clones; roughly 8% are singletons. The V segment lost 4 bases and the J segment 2 bases; nucleotides outside the gene matches: 8. CDR3 length equals 18 residues. Germline loops: CDR1 SGHTA, CDR2 FQGNSA. The sequencing sample was made of central memory CD4+ T cells from blood. The receptor was isolated from a woman aged 18-29 years in good health. The chain has TRBV7-2 and TRBJ2-3, with TRBD2 identical over 14 bases. This CDR3 reads CASSSGLAGGPHTDTQYF. Written as DNA, the CDR3 is TGTGCCAGCAGCTCAGGACTAGCGGGAGGCCCCCACACAGATACGCAGTATTTT.